This entry concerns a single T cell receptor (beta chain). This receptor's antigen is unknown. Base qualities are not recorded, but no much larger clone differs from it by a single base. The source of the sample is a study of T-cell reconstitution after alpha-beta-depleted transplantation in children (dated by TCRdb to about 2016). Turning to the overall study: Using TCR repertoire profiling, the study followed T-cell immune reconstitution in a quantitative way in children after TCRalphabeta/CD19-depleted allogeneic hematopoietic cell transplantation.

Germline trimming amounts to 4 bases on V and 7 bases on J, with 14 as the count of junction bases outside the gene matches. The CDR3 measures 17 amino acids from cysteine to phenylalanine. Just the 51-base CDR3 DNA is kept, in frame starting at base 1. Sequences SQVTM (CDR1) and ANQGSEA (CDR2) are obtained from the germline V gene. Sample treatment or condition, as interpreted from the label and publication: allogeneic hematopoietic cell transplantation with graft depleted of TCRalphabeta T cells and CD19 B cells. TCRalphabeta/CD19-depleted allogeneic hematopoietic cell grafts were given to the transplant recipients, all of whom were children. Library construction relied on PCR. Sequencer: Illumina HiSeq 2500. Molecular barcoding was employed in the preparation of TCR libraries, with unique molecular identifiers being used to normalize TCRbeta repertoire quantification. TCRdb itself trimmed the public reads at Q25 with fastp, ran MiXCR and retained productive beta chains. Rows are unified per CDR3 protein, each entry keeping the most common DNA and genes. The sample has 90,000 to 130,000 distinct CDR3 sequences on record, 10% of them singletons. The ten largest clones add up to less than 40% of the sample.

Study-level results and caveats: In some patients, high TCRbeta diversity at day 60 was attributed to recipient T cells and intrathymic progenitors that had survived conditioning. Over subsequent months, a decline in hyperexpanded clone frequencies was noted, and after one year, T-cell counts and TCRbeta diversity were mostly ascribed to newly produced T cells. The apparently early alphabetaT-cell count recovery about two months after transplant was reportedly dependent on only several hundred rapidly expanded clones derived from non-depleted graft cells.

The clonotype was recovered from a boy younger than 10 with acute lymphoblastic leukemia, due to receive a stem cell transplant. The sample here was PBMCs, taken before TCRalphabeta/CD19-depleted stem cell transplant. This receptor chain uses TRBV29-1 and TRBJ2-1, with TRBD2 identical over 12 junction bases. The CDR3 region has the sequence CSVVEWVGLAGGNEQFF. The sequenced DNA is TGCAGCGTTGTTGAGTGGGTTGGGCTAGCGGGAGGGAATGAGCAGTTCTTC.